Below are 4 T cell receptor beta chains sequenced from a single sample in a study of shared clonotypes between healthy human individuals. It was CD45RO-negative cells, positively selected for CCR7, that made up naive CD8 cells, with terminally differentiated effector memory CD45RA+ cells excluded. Assay: immunoSEQ multiplex PCR; the TCRdb copy retains only in-frame clones and omits some. The profile shows about 2.1 million clones, about 93% of them singletons. The source material was naive CD8+ T cells from PBMCs. The receptors were sampled from a man between 18 and 35 years old in good health. Some clones in this sample may be carry-over from other donors' samples.

The rearrangement joins TRBV28 to TRBJ2-7; D not certain. Germline lookup yields CDR1 MDHEN and CDR2 SYDVKM. With 6 bases removed from V and 3 bases from J, the gap between germline ends came to 12 bases. CDR3 length: 13 residues. For the CDR3, the DNA is TGTGCCAGCAGCCCATTTCCCCGCTACGAGCAGTACTTC. Its translation is CASSPFPRYEQYF.

The DNA for the CDR3 is TGTGCCAGTAGTAACCAGGGGGGGTTTGTTGAGCAGTTCTTC. Protein product: CASSNQGGFVEQFF. The chain carries TRBV19 and TRBJ2-1, with D perhaps being TRBD1 or TRBD2 (7 bases each). CDR3 length: 14 amino acids. V lost 4 bases and J lost 9, with 16 bases in between. The germline CDR1 and CDR2 sequences are LNHDA and SQIVND (reference sequence).

The CDR3 region has the DNA TGTGCCAGCAGCTTCGGGAATTCACCCCTCCACTTT. Translating it yields CASSFGNSPLHF. This chain uses TRBV5-6 with TRBJ1-6; D is ambiguous. Germline-derived CDR1 and CDR2 are SGHDT and YYEEEE. Trimming removed 2 bases at V and 7 bases at J, with 4 bases between. This CDR3 contains 12 residues.

The chain combines TRBV9 with TRBJ1-2; 8 bases align to TRBD1. Trimming at V came to 0 bases and at J to 7 bases, leaving 23 bases not matched to a gene. Germline CDR1 reads SGDLS; CDR2 reads YYNGEE. The CDR3 is 20 amino acids. This chain's CDR3 is CASSVDFWVSFAGGAGGYTF. CDR3 nucleotides: TGTGCCAGCAGCGTAGACTTCTGGGTTTCATTCGCAGGGGGCGCAGGTGGCTACACCTTC.